This is a list of T cell receptor beta chains from one sample in a study of graft-versus-host responses after intestinal transplantation. The table came from immunoSEQ multiplex PCR; TCRdb's copy has only in-frame clones and leaves some out. The repertoire has under 85,000 clones, approximately 93% of them found once; the top ten carry around 0.5%. Antigen specificity for these receptors is unknown. The sample here was unstimulated CD8+ T cells sorted from spleen or lymph node cells, taken before intestinal transplant. The receptors were sampled from a human donor who received an intestinal transplant. Both conserved end residues are part of each CDR3. D genes are given only for firm matches. Clone size is shown for a subset of rows, as once, few, many or a class of expanded clone.

TRBJ2-1 NA TRBV5-6 NA TGTGCCAGCAGCTTGACGGAGTACAATGAGCAGTTCTTC CASSLTEYNEQFF
TRBJ2-5 NA TRBV7-9 NA TGTGCCAGCACCCCAACTTACCCCAGAGAGACCCAGTACTTC CASTPTYPRETQYF
TRBJ1-2 NA TRBV27 NA TGTGCCAGCAGAATAGGGACATCCCTTGGCTATGGCTACACCTTC CASRIGTSLGYGYTF
TRBJ1-6 NA TRBV10-3 NA TGTGCCATCAGTGACCCGGGTAATTCACCCCTCCACTTT CAISDPGNSPLHF
TRBJ2-3 NA TRBV7-8 NA TGTGCCAGCAGCTTAGCGGGAAGGTACACAGATACGCAGTATTTT CASSLAGRYTDTQYF
TRBJ2-1 NA TRBV7-7 TRBD2 TGTGCCAGCAGCTTGGGACTAGCGGTATACAATGAGCAGTTCTTC CASSLGLAVYNEQFF
TRBJ2-7 NA TRBV6-6 NA TGTGCCAGCAGGGGGGGGCAGAGCTACGAGCAGTACTTC CASRGGQSYEQYF
TRBJ2-6 few TRBV28 NA TGTGCCAGCAGTTTAATCCCCTCTGGGGCCAACGTCCTGACTTTC CASSLIPSGANVLTF
TRBJ2-5 NA TRBV5-1 TRBD2 TGCGCCAGCAGCTCCGGGACTAGCGGGAGGGCCGGGGAGACCCAGTACTTC CASSSGTSGRAGETQYF
TRBJ2-5 NA TRBV7-9 TRBD1 TGTGCCAGCAGCAACCCCGACAGGGTAGGAGAGACCCAGTACTTC CASSNPDRVGETQYF
TRBJ2-1 NA TRBV19 NA TGTGCCAGTAGTATCGAGTTCCACGCCGTCTACAATGAGCAGTTCTTC CASSIEFHAVYNEQFF
TRBJ2-7 NA TRBV28 NA TGTGCCAGCAGCCCTCTCTGGGGGACCCCTCCCTCCTACGAGCAGTACTTC CASSPLWGTPPSYEQYF
TRBJ1-1 NA TRBV6-1 NA TGTGCCAGCAGTGAAGTGGAGGAAGCTTTCTTT CASSEVEEAFF
TRBJ2-2 NA TRBV6-4 NA TGTGCCAGCAGTGATTCGGAAACAGGGATTTTGTTTTTT CASSDSETGILFF
TRBJ2-7 medium-sized TRBV7-6 NA TGTGCCAGCAGCCCCGTACAGGGACGATCTTACGAGCAGTACTTC CASSPVQGRSYEQYF
TRBJ2-5 NA TRBV6-5 NA TGTGCCAGCCGCTTAGGGGGACAACAAGAGACCCAGTACTTC CASRLGGQQETQYF
TRBJ2-5 NA TRBV4-2 NA TGTGCCAGCAGCCAAGGGGCGGGACAAGAGACCCAGTACTTC CASSQGAGQETQYF
TRBJ2-7 NA TRBV5-1 NA TGCGCCAGCAGCTTCGCCGGTGTGGGGACAACCCTAACCTACGAGCAGTACTTC CASSFAGVGTTLTYEQYF
TRBJ2-7 NA TRBV6-1 NA TGTGCCAGCAGTGAGGGGGGAATCTACGAGCAGTACTTC CASSEGGIYEQYF
TRBJ2-5 NA TRBV11-2 TRBD2 TGTGCCAGCAGCTCCTGGACTAGCGGGAGGGTCCAAGAGACCCAGTACTTC CASSSWTSGRVQETQYF
TRBJ2-5 once TRBV29-1 NA TGCAGCGGTAAACGGGGAAACCAAGAGACCCAGTACTTC CSGKRGNQETQYF
TRBJ1-2 NA TRBV19 NA TGTGCCAGTAGTATAGGTCGGGACATTATCAACTATGGCTACACCTTC CASSIGRDIINYGYTF
TRBJ2-6 NA TRBV27 NA TGTGCCAGCAGTTTAGGATGGGCCGGGGCCAACGTCCTGACTTTC CASSLGWAGANVLTF
TRBJ2-1 NA TRBV9 TRBD1 TGTGCCAGCAGCGTAGGAGACAGGGACAATGAGCAGTTCTTC CASSVGDRDNEQFF
TRBJ2-2 NA TRBV5-1 NA TGCGCCAGCAACGAATATAACACCGGGGAGCTGTTTTTT CASNEYNTGELFF
TRBJ2-7 NA TRBV27 TRBD2 TGTGCCAGCACCCCGGGACTAGCGGGAGCCGAGCAGTACTTC CASTPGLAGAEQYF
TRBJ2-7 NA TRBV5-6 NA TGTGCCAGCAGCCTTGATAAAGACGGCTACGAGCAGTACTTC CASSLDKDGYEQYF
TRBJ1-1 NA TRBV7-9 TRBD1 TGTGCCAGCAGCTGGGCAGGGGGCGATCCCCCCTTGAACACTGAAGCTTTCTTT CASSWAGGDPPLNTEAFF
TRBJ1-2 NA TRBV7-9 NA TGTGCCAGCAGCTACAGATGGGAATTGGAGTATGGCTACACCTTC CASSYRWELEYGYTF
TRBJ1-1 NA TRBV20-1 NA TGCAGTGCTCCTCCCCAGGGAGCTTTCTTT CSAPPQGAFF
TRBJ2-3 NA TRBV11-2 TRBD2 TGTGCCAGCAGCTTAACACTAGCGGGAACCGATACGCAGTATTTT CASSLTLAGTDTQYF
TRBJ2-7 NA TRBV7-9 TRBD2 TGTGCCAGCAGCCCCGGGACTAGCGGGAGAGGCGAGCAGTACTTC CASSPGTSGRGEQYF
TRBJ2-3 NA TRBV6-6 NA TGTGCCAGCGAAGGTTCGGGCGGGAGCACAGATACGCAGTATTTT CASEGSGGSTDTQYF